A single T cell receptor beta chain is shown here with its context. Per the germline V gene, CDR1 is MRHNA and CDR2 is SNTAGT. This CDR3 is built from 15 residues. Trimming shortened V by 3 bases and J by 0 bases, and 12 bases separated the two germline ends. This sample was taken from a study of blood T cell repertoires in COVID-19. At the level of the study: The samples span acute and convalescent COVID-19 from the United States, Italy and Spain. The cDNA or gDNA used as material had been derived from T cells, B-cell-depleted T cells, or PBMCs.

Clones were sequenced by immunoSEQ multiplex PCR, and TCRdb holds only the in-frame ones, with some missing. The data show a few hundred thousand clones, about nine tenths seen once. The TCR originated in a person aged 18 to 35 with COVID-19, enrolled during active disease. What was sequenced was peripheral blood. V is TRBV6-4 and J is TRBJ2-7; D perhaps matches TRBD2 (5 bases). The CDR3 is CASSETPGSSYEQYF. DNA for the CDR3: TGTGCCAGCAGTGAAACCCCGGGATCCTCCTACGAGCAGTACTTC.